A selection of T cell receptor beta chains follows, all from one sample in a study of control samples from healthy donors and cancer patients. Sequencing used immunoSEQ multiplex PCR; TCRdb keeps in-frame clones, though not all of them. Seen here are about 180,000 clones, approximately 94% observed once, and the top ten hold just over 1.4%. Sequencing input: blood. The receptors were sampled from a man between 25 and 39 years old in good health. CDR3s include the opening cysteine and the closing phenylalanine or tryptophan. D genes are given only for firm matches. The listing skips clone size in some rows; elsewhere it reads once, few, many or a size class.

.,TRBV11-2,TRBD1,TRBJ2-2,CASSQDRGELFF,TGTGCCAGCAGCCAGGACAGGGGGGAGCTGTTTTTT
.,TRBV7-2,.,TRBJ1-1,CASSLGSRTEAFF,TGTGCCAGCAGCTTAGGCAGTCGGACTGAAGCTTTCTTT
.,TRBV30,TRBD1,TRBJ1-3,CASDRGIFGNTIYF,TGTGCGTCGGACAGGGGAATTTTCGGAAACACCATATATTTT
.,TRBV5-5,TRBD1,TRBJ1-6,CASSSDRGNSPLHF,TGTGCCAGCAGCTCAGACAGGGGTAATTCACCCCTCCACTTT
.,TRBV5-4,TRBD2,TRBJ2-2,CASSAPLAGGGGGELFF,TGTGCCAGCAGCGCCCCACTAGCGGGGGGGGGCGGCGGGGAGCTGTTTTTT
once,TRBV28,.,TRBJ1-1,CASSLQGTEAFF,TGTGCCAGCAGTTTACAGGGCACTGAAGCTTTCTTT
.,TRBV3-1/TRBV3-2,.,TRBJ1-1,CASSQGGLNAEAFF,TGTGCCAGCAGCCAAGGGGGCCTGAACGCTGAAGCTTTCTTT
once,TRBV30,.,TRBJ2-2,CAWSVRGRVTGELFF,TGTGCCTGGAGTGTTAGGGGGAGAGTCACCGGGGAGCTGTTTTTT
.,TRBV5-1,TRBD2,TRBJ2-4,CASSSLAGVAKNIQYF,TGCGCCAGCAGCTCTTTAGCGGGAGTAGCCAAAAACATTCAGTACTTC
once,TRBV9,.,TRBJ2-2,CASSDHTGELFF,TGTGCCAGCAGCGACCACACCGGGGAGCTGTTTTTT
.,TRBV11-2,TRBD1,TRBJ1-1,CASSSDPRPGGSDTEAFF,TGTGCCAGCAGCTCCGATCCCCGGCCAGGGGGAAGTGACACTGAAGCTTTCTTT
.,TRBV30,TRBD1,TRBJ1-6,CAWRVSTIRDRGNSPLHF,TGTGCCTGGAGGGTGAGCACCATCCGGGACAGGGGTAATTCACCCCTCCACTTT
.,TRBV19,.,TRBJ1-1,CASSFGYGGTEAFF,TGTGCCAGTAGTTTTGGGTACGGGGGCACTGAAGCTTTCTTT
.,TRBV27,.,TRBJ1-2,CASSPIPATYGYTF,TGTGCCAGCAGTCCAATACCCGCAACCTATGGCTACACCTTC
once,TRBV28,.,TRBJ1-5,CASSLTGGAGQPQHF,TGTGCCAGCAGTTTAACTGGAGGGGCGGGGCAGCCCCAGCATTTT
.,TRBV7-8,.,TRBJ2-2,CASSGSSTGIYTGELFF,TGTGCCAGCAGCGGGAGCTCGACGGGGATTTACACCGGGGAGCTGTTTTTT
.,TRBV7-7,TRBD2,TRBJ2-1,CASSEGLAGNHEQFF,TGTGCCAGCAGCGAAGGGCTAGCGGGAAACCATGAGCAGTTCTTC
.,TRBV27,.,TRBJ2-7,CASSLGGGQYEQYF,TGTGCCAGCAGTTTAGGGGGGGGACAGTACGAGCAGTACTTC
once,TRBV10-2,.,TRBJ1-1,CARRRQLDTEAFF,TGCGCCAGGAGGAGACAGTTAGACACTGAAGCTTTCTTT
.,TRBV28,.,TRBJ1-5,CASSLFRGAYSNQPQHF,TGTGCCAGCAGTTTGTTCAGGGGAGCGTATAGCAATCAGCCCCAGCATTTT
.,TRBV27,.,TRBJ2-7,CASSFRTGGYEQYF,TGTGCCAGCAGTTTCCGCACCGGTGGCTACGAGCAGTACTTC
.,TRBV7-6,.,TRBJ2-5,CASSSQETQYF,TGTGCCAGCAGCTCCCAAGAGACCCAGTACTTC
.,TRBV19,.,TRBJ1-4,CATETGEKLFF,TGTGCCACAGAAACCGGTGAAAAACTGTTTTTT
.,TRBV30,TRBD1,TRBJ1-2,CAWGTGGGGYTF,TGTGCCTGGGGGACAGGGGGAGGCGGCTACACCTTC
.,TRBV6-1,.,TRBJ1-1,CASSDRLPLSTEAFF,TGTGCCAGCAGTGATAGGTTGCCCTTGAGCACTGAAGCTTTCTTT
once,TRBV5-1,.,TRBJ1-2,CASSPRVDLNYGYTF,TGCGCCAGCAGCCCACGGGTCGATCTTAACTATGGCTACACCTTC